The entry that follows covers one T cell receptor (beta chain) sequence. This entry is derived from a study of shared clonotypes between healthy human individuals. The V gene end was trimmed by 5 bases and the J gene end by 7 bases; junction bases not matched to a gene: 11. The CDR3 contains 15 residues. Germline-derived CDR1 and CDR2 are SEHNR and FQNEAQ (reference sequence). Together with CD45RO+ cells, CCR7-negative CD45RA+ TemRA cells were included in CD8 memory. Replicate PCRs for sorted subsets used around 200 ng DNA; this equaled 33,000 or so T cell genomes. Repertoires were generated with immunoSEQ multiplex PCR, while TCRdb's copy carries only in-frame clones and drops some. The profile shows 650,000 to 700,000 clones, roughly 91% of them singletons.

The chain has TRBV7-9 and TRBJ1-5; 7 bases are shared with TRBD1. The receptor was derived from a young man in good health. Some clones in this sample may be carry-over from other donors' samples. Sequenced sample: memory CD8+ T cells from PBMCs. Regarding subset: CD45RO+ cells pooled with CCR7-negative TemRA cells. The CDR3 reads CASSTDRERGQPQHF. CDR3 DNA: TGTGCCAGCAGCACTGACAGGGAAAGGGGCCAGCCCCAGCATTTT.